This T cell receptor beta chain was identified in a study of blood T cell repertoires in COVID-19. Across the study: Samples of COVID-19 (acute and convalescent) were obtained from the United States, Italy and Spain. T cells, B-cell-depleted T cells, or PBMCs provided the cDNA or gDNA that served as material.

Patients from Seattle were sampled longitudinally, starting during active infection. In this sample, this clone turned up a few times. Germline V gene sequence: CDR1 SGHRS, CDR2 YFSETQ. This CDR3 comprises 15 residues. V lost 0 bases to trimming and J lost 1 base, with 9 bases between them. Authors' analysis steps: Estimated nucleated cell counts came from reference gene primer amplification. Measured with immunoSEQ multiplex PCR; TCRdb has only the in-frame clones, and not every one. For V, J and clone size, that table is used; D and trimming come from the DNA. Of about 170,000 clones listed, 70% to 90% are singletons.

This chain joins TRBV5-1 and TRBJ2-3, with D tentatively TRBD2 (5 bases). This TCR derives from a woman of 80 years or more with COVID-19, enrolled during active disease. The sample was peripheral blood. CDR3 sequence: CASSLGSARTDTQYF. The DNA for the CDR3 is TGCGCCAGCAGCTTGGGTAGCGCCCGCACAGATACGCAGTATTTT. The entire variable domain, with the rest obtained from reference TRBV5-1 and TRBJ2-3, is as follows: KAGVTQTPRYLIKTRGQQVTLSCSPISGHRSVSWYQQTPGQGLQFLFEYFSETQRNKGNFPGRFSGRQFSNSRSEMNVSTLELGDSALYLCASSLGSARTDTQYFGPGTRLTVL.